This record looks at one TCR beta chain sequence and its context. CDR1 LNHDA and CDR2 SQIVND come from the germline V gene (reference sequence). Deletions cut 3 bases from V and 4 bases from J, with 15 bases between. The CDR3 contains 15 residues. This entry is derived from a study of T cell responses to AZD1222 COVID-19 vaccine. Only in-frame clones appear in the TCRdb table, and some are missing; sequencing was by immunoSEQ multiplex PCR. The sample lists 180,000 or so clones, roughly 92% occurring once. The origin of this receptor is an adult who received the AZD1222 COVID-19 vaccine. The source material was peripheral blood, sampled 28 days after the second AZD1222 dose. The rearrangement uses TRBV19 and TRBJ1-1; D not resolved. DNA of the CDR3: TGTGCCAGTAGTATTATGTCGAGGCAGTTCACTGAAGCTTTCTTT. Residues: CASSIMSRQFTEAFF.